This is a list of T cell receptor beta chains from one sample in a study of cytomegalovirus exposure and HLA in healthy donors. Assay: immunoSEQ multiplex PCR; the TCRdb copy retains only in-frame clones and omits some. The sample yields around 150,000 clones, about 81% seen once. Sequencing was carried out using PBMCs. Receptor source: a woman aged 45-60 years in good health and CMV-seropositive. Both conserved end residues are part of each CDR3. Each record gives: V gene, J gene, clone size, D gene, CDR3 protein, CDR3 DNA. A D gene is named only where the DNA matches it firmly. Size tells how often a clone was seen (once, few, many) or the class of an expanded clone, and some rows leave it out.

v_call: TRBV4-1; j_call: TRBJ2-1; clone_size: .; d_call: TRBD1; cdr3_aa: CASSQASGTGGGEQFF; cdr3_nt: TGCGCCAGCAGCCAAGCCTCCGGGACAGGGGGAGGTGAGCAGTTCTTC
v_call: TRBV5-5; j_call: TRBJ1-5; clone_size: .; d_call: .; cdr3_aa: CASSIQGYQPQHF; cdr3_nt: TGTGCCAGCAGCATCCAGGGATATCAGCCCCAGCATTTT
v_call: TRBV18; j_call: TRBJ2-7; clone_size: .; d_call: TRBD1; cdr3_aa: CASSGPGTDEQYF; cdr3_nt: TGTGCCAGCTCAGGACCCGGGACAGACGAGCAGTACTTC
v_call: TRBV19; j_call: TRBJ2-1; clone_size: once; d_call: TRBD1; cdr3_aa: CASSNPGQTNEQFF; cdr3_nt: TGTGCCAGTAGTAACCCGGGACAGACCAATGAGCAGTTCTTC
v_call: TRBV7-9; j_call: TRBJ1-5; clone_size: .; d_call: .; cdr3_aa: CASSLPHQPQHF; cdr3_nt: TGTGCCAGCAGCCTACCCCATCAGCCCCAGCATTTT
v_call: TRBV5-1; j_call: TRBJ1-4; clone_size: .; d_call: .; cdr3_aa: CASSQAGGQMDEKLFF; cdr3_nt: TGCGCCAGCAGCCAAGCTGGGGGACAAATGGATGAAAAACTGTTTTTT
v_call: TRBV11-2; j_call: TRBJ2-5; clone_size: .; d_call: .; cdr3_aa: CASSPTAGLEETQYF; cdr3_nt: TGTGCCAGCAGCCCGACCGCAGGGTTGGAGGAGACCCAGTACTTC
v_call: TRBV27; j_call: TRBJ1-1; clone_size: once; d_call: .; cdr3_aa: CASKEGVAFF; cdr3_nt: TGTGCCAGCAAAGAGGGAGTAGCTTTCTTT
v_call: TRBV7-7; j_call: TRBJ2-2; clone_size: .; d_call: .; cdr3_aa: CASSLSQGFAGELFF; cdr3_nt: TGTGCTAGCAGCTTATCTCAGGGTTTCGCCGGGGAGCTGTTTTTT
v_call: TRBV18; j_call: TRBJ1-3; clone_size: few; d_call: .; cdr3_aa: CASSPPESRDTIYF; cdr3_nt: TGTGCCAGCTCACCACCGGAATCGAGGGACACCATATATTTT
v_call: TRBV4-1; j_call: TRBJ1-5; clone_size: .; d_call: .; cdr3_aa: CASSQDDRSNQPQHF; cdr3_nt: TGCGCCAGCAGCCAAGACGACAGGAGCAATCAGCCCCAGCATTTT
v_call: TRBV7-9; j_call: TRBJ2-7; clone_size: .; d_call: TRBD1; cdr3_aa: CASSLGGQGYEQYF; cdr3_nt: TGTGCCAGCAGCTTAGGGGGACAGGGCTACGAGCAGTACTTC
v_call: TRBV29-1; j_call: TRBJ2-1; clone_size: .; d_call: TRBD2; cdr3_aa: CSVLAGGRDEQFF; cdr3_nt: TGCAGCGTGCTAGCGGGAGGGAGGGATGAGCAGTTCTTC
v_call: TRBV11-2; j_call: TRBJ2-3; clone_size: .; d_call: TRBD1; cdr3_aa: CASSRNRGGSGDTQYF; cdr3_nt: TGTGCCAGCAGTCGTAACAGGGGTGGTTCGGGAGATACGCAGTATTTT
v_call: TRBV7-2; j_call: TRBJ2-5; clone_size: .; d_call: .; cdr3_aa: CASTTGDRRGETQYF; cdr3_nt: TGTGCCAGCACTACAGGGGACCGGAGGGGGGAGACCCAGTACTTC
v_call: TRBV5-6; j_call: TRBJ1-2; clone_size: .; d_call: TRBD1; cdr3_aa: CASSLGDSHNYGYTF; cdr3_nt: TGTGCCAGCAGCTTGGGGGACAGCCATAACTATGGCTACACCTTC
v_call: TRBV28; j_call: TRBJ2-7; clone_size: .; d_call: .; cdr3_aa: CASSLMGAYEQYF; cdr3_nt: TGTGCCAGCAGCCTCATGGGAGCCTACGAGCAGTACTTC
v_call: TRBV11-3; j_call: TRBJ2-1; clone_size: .; d_call: TRBD2; cdr3_aa: CASSLGAGDYNEQFF; cdr3_nt: TGTGCCAGCAGCTTAGGGGCGGGGGACTACAATGAGCAGTTCTTC
v_call: TRBV5-6; j_call: TRBJ1-6; clone_size: once; d_call: TRBD1; cdr3_aa: CASSLVRGLNSPLHF; cdr3_nt: TGTGCCAGCAGCTTGGTCAGGGGGCTAAATTCACCCCTCCACTTT
v_call: TRBV6-1; j_call: TRBJ2-1; clone_size: .; d_call: .; cdr3_aa: CASITLAVSYNEQFF; cdr3_nt: TGTGCCAGCATTACTTTAGCGGTCTCCTACAATGAGCAGTTCTTC
v_call: TRBV11-3; j_call: TRBJ2-3; clone_size: few; d_call: TRBD2; cdr3_aa: CASSLGTSRRTDTQYF; cdr3_nt: TGTGCCAGCAGCTTAGGGACTAGCCGGCGGACAGATACGCAGTATTTT
v_call: TRBV5-4; j_call: TRBJ2-1; clone_size: once; d_call: TRBD2; cdr3_aa: CASSFSGAGGYNEQFF; cdr3_nt: TGTGCCAGCAGTTTTAGCGGGGCGGGGGGTTACAATGAGCAGTTCTTC
v_call: TRBV9; j_call: TRBJ2-1; clone_size: .; d_call: TRBD1; cdr3_aa: CASSVRQGLYNEQFF; cdr3_nt: TGTGCCAGCAGCGTCAGACAGGGCCTTTACAATGAGCAGTTCTTC
v_call: TRBV19; j_call: TRBJ2-1; clone_size: few; d_call: TRBD2; cdr3_aa: CASTPSRGLAAEQFF; cdr3_nt: TGTGCCAGTACCCCTAGTAGGGGACTAGCGGCTGAGCAGTTCTTC
v_call: TRBV6-1; j_call: TRBJ2-1; clone_size: few; d_call: .; cdr3_aa: CVSTGQAGYNEQFF; cdr3_nt: TGTGTCAGCACCGGCCAAGCGGGCTACAATGAGCAGTTCTTC
v_call: TRBV27; j_call: TRBJ1-1; clone_size: .; d_call: .; cdr3_aa: CASRTYGGGSRTEAFF; cdr3_nt: TGTGCCAGCAGAACCTATGGGGGGGGCTCCCGTACTGAAGCTTTCTTT
v_call: TRBV28; j_call: TRBJ2-1; clone_size: .; d_call: TRBD2; cdr3_aa: CASSLPSSSGRFTYNEQFF; cdr3_nt: TGTGCCAGCAGTTTACCTTCAAGTAGCGGGAGGTTCACCTACAATGAGCAGTTCTTC
v_call: TRBV10-3; j_call: TRBJ2-1; clone_size: .; d_call: TRBD2; cdr3_aa: CAITRLAGGVYNEQFF; cdr3_nt: TGTGCCATCACCCGACTAGCGGGAGGGGTCTACAATGAGCAGTTCTTC
v_call: TRBV28; j_call: TRBJ2-1; clone_size: .; d_call: .; cdr3_aa: CASSFEGFSYNEQFF; cdr3_nt: TGTGCCAGCAGTTTTGAGGGATTCTCCTACAATGAGCAGTTCTTC
v_call: TRBV7-9; j_call: TRBJ2-3; clone_size: .; d_call: .; cdr3_aa: CASSLAFTGLNTDTQYF; cdr3_nt: TGTGCCAGCAGCTTAGCCTTTACAGGACTAAACACAGATACGCAGTATTTT
v_call: TRBV2; j_call: TRBJ1-4; clone_size: .; d_call: .; cdr3_aa: CASRRQEKLFF; cdr3_nt: TGTGCCAGCAGAAGACAGGAAAAACTGTTTTTT
v_call: TRBV5-4; j_call: TRBJ2-1; clone_size: few; d_call: TRBD2; cdr3_aa: CASSLGSSGGVYEQFF; cdr3_nt: TGTGCCAGCAGCTTGGGTTCTAGCGGGGGTGTTTATGAGCAGTTCTTC
v_call: TRBV7-9; j_call: TRBJ2-7; clone_size: .; d_call: .; cdr3_aa: CASSLAMGGGASYEQYF; cdr3_nt: TGTGCCAGCAGCTTAGCGATGGGAGGGGGTGCTTCCTACGAGCAGTACTTC
v_call: TRBV19; j_call: TRBJ1-1; clone_size: few; d_call: TRBD1; cdr3_aa: CASSPRTGMNTEAFF; cdr3_nt: TGTGCCAGTAGTCCGCGGACAGGGATGAACACTGAAGCTTTCTTT
v_call: TRBV4-2; j_call: TRBJ2-7; clone_size: .; d_call: TRBD1; cdr3_aa: CASSHDGTGGDEQYF; cdr3_nt: TGTGCCAGCAGCCATGACGGGACAGGGGGGGACGAGCAGTACTTC
v_call: TRBV6-5; j_call: TRBJ2-7; clone_size: .; d_call: .; cdr3_aa: CASSYSRGSYEQYF; cdr3_nt: TGTGCCAGCAGTTACTCCAGGGGATCCTACGAGCAGTACTTC
v_call: TRBV27; j_call: TRBJ2-7; clone_size: once; d_call: TRBD1; cdr3_aa: CASSPGQGYYEQYF; cdr3_nt: TGTGCCAGCAGTCCGGGACAGGGGTACTACGAGCAGTACTTC
v_call: TRBV15; j_call: TRBJ2-1; clone_size: .; d_call: TRBD1; cdr3_aa: CATSEPGQLYNEQFF; cdr3_nt: TGTGCCACCAGCGAACCGGGACAGCTATACAATGAGCAGTTCTTC
v_call: TRBV5-1; j_call: TRBJ2-4; clone_size: once; d_call: TRBD2; cdr3_aa: CASSLALAGGGIQYF; cdr3_nt: TGCGCCAGCAGCTTGGCACTAGCGGGAGGTGGCATTCAGTACTTC
v_call: TRBV5-1; j_call: TRBJ2-2; clone_size: .; d_call: .; cdr3_aa: CASSPLNSPGELFF; cdr3_nt: TGCGCCAGCAGCCCGCTAAACAGTCCCGGGGAGCTGTTTTTT
v_call: TRBV5-6; j_call: TRBJ1-2; clone_size: .; d_call: .; cdr3_aa: CASSPTLGRSYGYTF; cdr3_nt: TGTGCCAGCAGCCCGACACTAGGTCGCTCCTATGGCTACACCTTC
v_call: TRBV9; j_call: TRBJ2-7; clone_size: .; d_call: TRBD2; cdr3_aa: CASSGGLAYEQYF; cdr3_nt: TGTGCCAGCAGCGGGGGACTAGCCTACGAGCAGTACTTC
v_call: TRBV5-1; j_call: TRBJ1-2; clone_size: once; d_call: .; cdr3_aa: CASSLDSTYGYTF; cdr3_nt: TGCGCCAGCAGCTTGGACAGCACCTATGGCTACACCTTC
v_call: TRBV4-1; j_call: TRBJ2-1; clone_size: .; d_call: .; cdr3_aa: CASSQELAYEQFF; cdr3_nt: TGCGCCAGCAGCCAAGAACTAGCCTATGAGCAGTTCTTC
v_call: TRBV6-5; j_call: TRBJ1-2; clone_size: .; d_call: .; cdr3_aa: CASSYSRSVVVGYTF; cdr3_nt: TGTGCCAGCAGTTACTCGAGGTCGGTTGTGGTTGGCTACACCTTC
v_call: TRBV15; j_call: TRBJ2-3; clone_size: .; d_call: TRBD2; cdr3_aa: CATERGEGTDTQYF; cdr3_nt: TGTGCCACCGAGCGGGGGGAGGGCACAGATACGCAGTATTTT
v_call: TRBV2; j_call: TRBJ1-2; clone_size: .; d_call: TRBD1; cdr3_aa: CASSDRGGAGYTF; cdr3_nt: TGTGCCAGCAGTGATCGAGGGGGCGCGGGCTACACCTTC
v_call: TRBV7-9; j_call: TRBJ2-7; clone_size: .; d_call: TRBD1; cdr3_aa: CASSLNPGQGFSSYEQYF; cdr3_nt: TGTGCCAGCAGCTTAAACCCGGGACAGGGATTCTCCTCCTACGAGCAGTACTTC
v_call: TRBV28; j_call: TRBJ1-1; clone_size: .; d_call: .; cdr3_aa: CASSLSPEGTEAFF; cdr3_nt: TGTGCCAGCAGTTTAAGTCCGGAGGGCACTGAAGCTTTCTTT
v_call: TRBV6-5; j_call: TRBJ1-1; clone_size: .; d_call: .; cdr3_aa: CASKLDSSNTEAFF; cdr3_nt: TGTGCCAGCAAGCTGGACAGCTCGAACACTGAAGCTTTCTTT
v_call: TRBV6-6; j_call: TRBJ1-2; clone_size: .; d_call: .; cdr3_aa: CASRPGQENYGYTF; cdr3_nt: TGTGCCAGCAGGCCGGGACAAGAAAACTATGGCTACACCTTC
v_call: TRBV4-3; j_call: TRBJ1-2; clone_size: .; d_call: .; cdr3_aa: CASSQVEGRADYGYTF; cdr3_nt: TGCGCCAGCAGCCAAGTGGAGGGGCGGGCGGACTATGGCTACACCTTC
v_call: TRBV4-3; j_call: TRBJ2-7; clone_size: .; d_call: TRBD2; cdr3_aa: CASSQLAGASYEQYF; cdr3_nt: TGCGCCAGCAGCCAATTAGCGGGGGCCTCCTACGAGCAGTACTTC
v_call: TRBV28; j_call: TRBJ2-7; clone_size: few; d_call: .; cdr3_aa: CASSLPGAYEQYF; cdr3_nt: TGTGCCAGCAGTCTACCGGGAGCTTACGAGCAGTACTTC
v_call: TRBV30; j_call: TRBJ2-7; clone_size: .; d_call: TRBD2; cdr3_aa: CARGPRDRSGRVGEQYF; cdr3_nt: TGTGCCCGGGGGCCCCGTGACAGGAGCGGGAGAGTGGGCGAGCAGTACTTC